The 19 T cell receptor beta chains below were found in one sample sequenced in a study of T cell responses to AZD1222 COVID-19 vaccine. The data were produced by immunoSEQ multiplex PCR, yet TCRdb's version contains in-frame clones alone and is incomplete. Altogether roughly 120,000 clones are present, 70% to 90% being singletons, with the ten largest covering approximately 7.6%. Here the sequenced sample was peripheral blood, taken on day 0 of AZD1222 vaccination. These receptors were obtained from an adult in good health.

The gene calls are TRBV19 and TRBJ1-3; no clear D. CDR3 length equals 15 residues. V was trimmed by 5 bases and J by 2 bases, leaving 13 bases between them. The germline V gene has CDR1 LNHDA and CDR2 SQIVND (reference sequence). In DNA, the CDR3 is TGTGCCAGTAGTCAATCCCGGTCCGCTGGAAACACCATATATTTT. It codes for CASSQSRSAGNTIYF.

The gene calls are TRBV5-1 and TRBJ1-2; D might be TRBD1 (5 bases). Per the germline V gene, CDR1 is SGHRS and CDR2 is YFSETQ. Trimming left V 5 bases short and J 3 bases short, with 11 bases between. CDR3 size: 13 residues. CDR3 in amino acids: CASREGFDYGYTF. For the CDR3, the DNA is TGCGCCAGCAGGGAGGGGTTTGACTATGGCTACACCTTC.

This CDR3 is CASSGRANMGAFF. DNA for the CDR3: TGTGCCAGTAGTGGGCGGGCCAATATGGGGGCTTTCTTT. The rearrangement uses TRBV19 and TRBJ1-1; D is unresolved. This CDR3 has 13 amino acids. Germline lookup yields CDR1 LNHDA and CDR2 SQIVND (reference sequence). Trimming pared 5 bases from V and 11 bases from J, leaving 18 bases between.

The chain links TRBV28 to TRBJ1-6; 7 bases agree with TRBD1. Unmatched junction bases numbered 3, after V lost 6 bases and J lost 7 bases. Germline CDR1 is MDHEN and CDR2 is SYDVKM. The CDR3 totals 13 residues. The CDR3: CASRTGSNSPLHF. In nucleotides, the CDR3 is TGTGCCAGCAGGACAGGGTCGAATTCACCCCTCCACTTT.

The chain is built from TRBV3-1 (or the pseudogene TRBV3-2) and TRBJ1-6, with D uncertain. V was trimmed by 4 bases and J by 7 bases, leaving 8 bases between them. Germline V lookup: CDR1 LGHDT, CDR2 YNNKEL (reference sequence). This CDR3 has 13 residues. The CDR3 DNA sequence: TGTGCCAGCAGCCCTCGGACCAATTCACCCCTCCACTTT. Its protein product is CASSPRTNSPLHF.

The gene calls are TRBV7-2 and TRBJ2-7; 7 bases align to TRBD2. This CDR3 comprises 16 residues. Per the germline V gene, CDR1 is SGHTA and CDR2 is FQGNSA. With V trimmed by 3 bases and J by 5 bases, 13 bases remained unmatched. The CDR3 DNA reads TGTGCCAGCAGCTTGTGGAACGGCGGGAGTAAAGACGAGCAGTACTTC. Amino acid sequence: CASSLWNGGSKDEQYF.

This clone has just a few counts. The J gene is TRBJ2-7, the V gene TRBV19, with 7 bases that match TRBD1. In germline, CDR1 is LNHDA, CDR2 SQIVND (reference sequence). This CDR3 has 14 residues. V was pared by 4 bases and J by 4 bases, with 7 bases of the junction left unmatched. CDR3: CASSRGTEKYEQYF. The CDR3 DNA reads as TGTGCCAGTAGTAGAGGGACAGAGAAATACGAGCAGTACTTC.

The chain joins TRBV28 to TRBJ1-1, with unresolved D. The V gene lost 4 bases and the J gene lost 3 bases, with 24 bases spanning the gap. The V gene's germline CDR1 is MDHEN and CDR2 SYDVKM. The CDR3 runs 18 residues. CDR3 loop: CASSSTTPTPGGDTEAFF. DNA of the CDR3: TGTGCCAGCAGTTCCACGACCCCAACCCCCGGCGGGGACACTGAAGCTTTCTTT.

The chain joins TRBV5-1 to TRBJ2-6, with TRBD1 identical over 11 bases. This CDR3 spans 15 amino acids. Trimming took 5 bases from V and 2 from J; bases not matched to a gene: 0. Germline V gene data show CDR1 as SGHRS and CDR2 as YFSETQ. The CDR3 loop reads CASRGQGAGANVLTF. CDR3 coding DNA: TGCGCCAGCAGGGGACAGGGGGCTGGGGCCAACGTCCTGACTTTC.

V gene TRBV5-6 combines with J gene TRBJ1-6, with 10 nucleotides matching TRBD1. CDR1 and CDR2 (germline): SGHDT, YYEEEE. The length of the CDR3 is 15 residues. V gave up 4 bases and J gave up 9 bases; unmatched junction bases: 7. This chain's CDR3 is CASSRGQGGSSPLHF. The CDR3 DNA follows: TGTGCCAGCAGCCGAGGACAGGGGGGAAGTTCACCCCTCCACTTT.

The sample holds a few counts of this clone. The rearrangement uses TRBV2 and TRBJ2-7; D not certain. Germline-derived CDR1 and CDR2 are SNHLY and FYNNEI. With 7 bases removed from V and 2 bases from J, the gap between germline ends came to 6 bases. The CDR3 totals 11 residues. The CDR3 is CASTGAYEQYF. The CDR3, as DNA: TGTGCCAGCACAGGAGCCTACGAGCAGTACTTC.

The J gene is TRBJ1-1, the V gene TRBV6-2 or TRBV6-3; tentatively, D is TRBD1 (5 bases). Trimming removed 0 bases at V and 0 bases at J, with 17 bases between. The germline gives CDR1 MNHEY, CDR2 SVGEGT. The CDR3 covers 18 residues. The chain's CDR3 is CASSYSAAGPTMNTEAFF. CDR3 nucleotide sequence: TGTGCCAGCAGTTACTCCGCTGCGGGGCCAACCATGAACACTGAAGCTTTCTTT.

The rearrangement joins TRBV5-6 to TRBJ2-7, with TRBD1 as a possible D gene (6 bases). Looked up from germline, CDR1 is SGHDT and CDR2 is YYEEEE. V was trimmed by 2 bases and J by 6 bases, leaving 12 bases between them. The length of the CDR3 is 13 residues. CDR3 in DNA: TGTGCCAGCAGCTTCCGTACAGGGCGCGAGCAGTACTTC. Protein product: CASSFRTGREQYF. The full variable domain, rest sourced from reference TRBV5-6 and TRBJ2-7, is DAGVTQSPTHLIKTRGQQVTLRCSPKSGHDTVSWYQQALGQGPQFIFQYYEEEERQRGNFPDRFSGHQFPNYSSELNVNALLLGDSALYLCASSFRTGREQYFGPGTRLTVT.

This clone was found a few times. The chain uses TRBV29-1 and TRBJ2-1; 7 positions agree with TRBD2. CDR1 is SQVTM and CDR2 is ANQGSEA in the germline V gene. V gave up 6 bases and J gave up 7 bases; unmatched junction bases: 12. CDR3 length: 14 residues. The CDR3 protein is CSVPTGTTENEQFF. CDR3 nucleotide sequence: TGCAGCGTCCCAACGGGGACTACGGAGAATGAGCAGTTCTTC.

This sequence joins TRBV7-3 and TRBJ1-3; 9 bases agree with TRBD1. CDR3 size: 14 residues. With 5 bases clipped from V and 4 bases from J, the junction kept 3 bases outside the gene matches. Germline V lookup: CDR1 SGHTA, CDR2 FQGTGA. The CDR3 region is CASSLGTGGNTIYF. The DNA of the CDR3 is TGTGCCAGCAGCCTCGGGACAGGGGGAAACACCATATATTTT.

The chain uses TRBV4-2 and TRBJ2-3; D is perhaps TRBD2 (5 bases). Looked up from germline, CDR1 is LGHNA and CDR2 is YNFKEQ. V was cut by 0 bases and J by 0 bases, with 13 bases left in between. The CDR3 is 17 amino acids. In DNA, the CDR3 is TGTGCCAGCAGCCAAGATTGGTTTGGCGGGAGCACAGATACGCAGTATTTT. The encoded protein is CASSQDWFGGSTDTQYF.

With respect to this clone: Relative to the germline gene, one junction end is altered; a read error may explain this. The chain recombines TRBV5-1 with TRBJ2-7; perhaps D is TRBD1 or TRBD2 (5 bases each). This CDR3 has 15 residues. CDR1 is SGHRS, CDR2 YFSETQ, per germline. This chain's CDR3 is CASSFPPGTSHEQYF. CDR3 nucleotides: TGCGCCAGCAGCTTTCCTCCAGGGACCTCCCACGAGCAGTACTTC. The variable domain in full, with the rest retrieved from reference TRBV5-1 and TRBJ2-7, is KAGVTQTPRYLIKTRGQQVTLSCSPISGHRSVSWYQQTPGQGLQFLFEYFSETQRNKGNFPGRFSGRQFSNSRSEMNVSTLELGDSALYLCASSFPPGTSHEQYFGPGTRLTVT.

J is TRBJ1-1 and V is TRBV19; unclear D gene. The CDR3 is made up of 16 amino acids. Per germline, CDR1 LNHDA and CDR2 SQIVND (reference sequence). V was cut by 4 bases and J by 2 bases, with 17 bases left in between. This CDR3 is CASSKLTGSANTEAFF. The DNA of the CDR3 is TGTGCCAGTAGTAAACTAACGGGGAGCGCTAACACTGAAGCTTTCTTT.

The chain employs TRBV9 and TRBJ2-3; 9 nucleotides align to TRBD2. The germline V gene has CDR1 SGDLS and CDR2 YYNGEE. The V segment lost 4 bases and the J segment 3 bases; nucleotides outside the gene matches: 6. There are 15 residues in the CDR3. The CDR3 nucleotides are TGTGCCAGCAGCAATAGCGGGGGTATAACAGATACGCAGTATTTT. It is translated as CASSNSGGITDTQYF.